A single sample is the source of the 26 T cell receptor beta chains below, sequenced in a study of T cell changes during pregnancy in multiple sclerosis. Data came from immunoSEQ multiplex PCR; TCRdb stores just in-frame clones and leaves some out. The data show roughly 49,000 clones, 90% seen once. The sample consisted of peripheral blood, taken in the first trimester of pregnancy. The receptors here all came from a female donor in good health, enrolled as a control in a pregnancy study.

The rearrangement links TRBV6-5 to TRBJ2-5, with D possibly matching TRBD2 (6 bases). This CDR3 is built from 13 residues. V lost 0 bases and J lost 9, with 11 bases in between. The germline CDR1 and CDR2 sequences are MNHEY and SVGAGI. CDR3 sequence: CASSYSTAGSQYF. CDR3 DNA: TGTGCCAGCAGTTACTCGACCGCGGGGTCCCAGTACTTC.

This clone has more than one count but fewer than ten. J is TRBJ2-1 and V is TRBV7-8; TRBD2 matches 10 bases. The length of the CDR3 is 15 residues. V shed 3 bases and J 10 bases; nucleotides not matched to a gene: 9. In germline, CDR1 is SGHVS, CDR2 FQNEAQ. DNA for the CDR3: TGTGCCAGCAGCTTTCCTAGCGGGGGCCTTCCGGAGCAGTTCTTC. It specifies CASSFPSGGLPEQFF. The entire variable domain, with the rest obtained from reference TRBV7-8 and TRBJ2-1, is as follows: GAGVSQSPRYKVAKRGQDVALRCDPISGHVSLFWYQQALGQGPEFLTYFQNEAQLDKSGLPSDRFFAERPEGSVSTLKIQRTQQEDSAVYLCASSFPSGGLPEQFFGPGTRLTVL.

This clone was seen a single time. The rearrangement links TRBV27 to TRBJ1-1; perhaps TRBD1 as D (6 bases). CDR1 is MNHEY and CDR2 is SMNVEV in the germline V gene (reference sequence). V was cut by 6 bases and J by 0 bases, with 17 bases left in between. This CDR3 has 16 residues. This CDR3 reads CASRKQRTEMNTEAFF. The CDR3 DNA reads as TGTGCCAGCAGAAAACAACGGACAGAAATGAACACTGAAGCTTTCTTT.

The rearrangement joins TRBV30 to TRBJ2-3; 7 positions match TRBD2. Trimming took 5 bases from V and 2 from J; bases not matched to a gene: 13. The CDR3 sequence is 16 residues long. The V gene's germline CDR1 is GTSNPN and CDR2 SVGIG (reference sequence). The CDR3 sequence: CAWSYRASGFTDTQYF. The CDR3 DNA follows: TGTGCCTGGTCTTACCGGGCTAGCGGCTTCACAGATACGCAGTATTTT.

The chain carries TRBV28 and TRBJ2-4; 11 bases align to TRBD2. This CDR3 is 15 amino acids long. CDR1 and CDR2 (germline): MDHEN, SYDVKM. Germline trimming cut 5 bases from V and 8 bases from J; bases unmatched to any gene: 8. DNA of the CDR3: TGTGCCAGCAGTCCCGGACTAGCGGGTATAGACATTCAGTACTTC. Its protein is CASSPGLAGIDIQYF. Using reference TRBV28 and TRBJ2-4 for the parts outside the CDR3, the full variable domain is DVKVTQSSRYLVKRTGEKVFLECVQDMDHENMFWYRQDPGLGLRLIYFSYDVKMKEKGDIPEGYSVSREKKERFSLILESASTNQTSMYLCASSPGLAGIDIQYFGAGTRLSVL.

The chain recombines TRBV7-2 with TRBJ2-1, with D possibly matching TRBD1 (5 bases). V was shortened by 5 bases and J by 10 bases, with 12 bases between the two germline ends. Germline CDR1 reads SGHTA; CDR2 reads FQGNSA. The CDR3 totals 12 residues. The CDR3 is CASSPDSSEQFF. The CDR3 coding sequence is TGTGCCAGCAGCCCCGACAGCTCCGAGCAGTTCTTC. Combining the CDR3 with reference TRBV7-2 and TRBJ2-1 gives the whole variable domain GAGVSQSPSNKVTEKGKDVELRCDPISGHTALYWYRQSLGQGLEFLIYFQGNSAPDKSGLPSDRFSAERTGGSVSTLTIQRTQQEDSAVYLCASSPDSSEQFFGPGTRLTVL.

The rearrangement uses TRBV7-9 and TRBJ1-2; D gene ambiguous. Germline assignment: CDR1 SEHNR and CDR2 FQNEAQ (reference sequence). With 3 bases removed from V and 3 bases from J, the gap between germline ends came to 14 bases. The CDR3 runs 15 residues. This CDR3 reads CASSLAGQGHYGYTF. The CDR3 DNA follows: TGTGCCAGCAGCTTGGCAGGCCAAGGCCACTATGGCTACACCTTC. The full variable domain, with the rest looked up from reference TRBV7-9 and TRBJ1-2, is DTGVSQNPRHKITKRGQNVTFRCDPISEHNRLYWYRQTLGQGPEFLTYFQNEAQLEKSRLLSDRFSAERPKGSFSTLEIQRTEQGDSAMYLCASSLAGQGHYGYTFGSGTRLTVV.

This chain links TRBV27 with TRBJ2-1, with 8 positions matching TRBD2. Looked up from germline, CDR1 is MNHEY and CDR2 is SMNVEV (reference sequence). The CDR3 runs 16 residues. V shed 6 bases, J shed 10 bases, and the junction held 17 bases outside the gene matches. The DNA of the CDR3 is TGTGCCAGCAGCGGGGCGATGGGCGGTTCGGGGGGGGAGCAGTTCTTC. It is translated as CASSGAMGGSGGEQFF.

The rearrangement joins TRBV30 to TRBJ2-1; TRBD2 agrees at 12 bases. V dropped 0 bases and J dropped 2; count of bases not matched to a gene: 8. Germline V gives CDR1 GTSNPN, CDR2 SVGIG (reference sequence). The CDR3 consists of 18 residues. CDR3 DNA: TGTGCCTGGAGTGTGGGGACTAGCGGGTCCCGGACCTACAATGAGCAGTTCTTC. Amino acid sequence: CAWSVGTSGSRTYNEQFF. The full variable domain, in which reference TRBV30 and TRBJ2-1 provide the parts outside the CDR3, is SQTIHQWPATLVQPVGSPLSLECTVEGTSNPNLYWYRQAAGRGLQLLFYSVGIGQISSEVPQNLSASRPQDRQFILSSKKLLLSDSGFYLCAWSVGTSGSRTYNEQFFGPGTRLTVL.

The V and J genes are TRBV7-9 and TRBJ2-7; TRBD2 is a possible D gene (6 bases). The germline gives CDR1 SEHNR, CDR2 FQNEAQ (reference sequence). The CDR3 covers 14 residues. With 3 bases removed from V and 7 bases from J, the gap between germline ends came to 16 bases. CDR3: CASSFQGDGGEQYF. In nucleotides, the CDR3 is TGTGCCAGCAGCTTCCAGGGAGATGGGGGGGAGCAGTACTTC.

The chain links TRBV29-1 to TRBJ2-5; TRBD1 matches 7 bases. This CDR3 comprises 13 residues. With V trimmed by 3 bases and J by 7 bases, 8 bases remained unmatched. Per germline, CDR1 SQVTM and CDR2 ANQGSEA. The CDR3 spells CSVDRQGFATQYF. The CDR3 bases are TGCAGCGTTGACCGACAGGGATTCGCGACCCAGTACTTC.

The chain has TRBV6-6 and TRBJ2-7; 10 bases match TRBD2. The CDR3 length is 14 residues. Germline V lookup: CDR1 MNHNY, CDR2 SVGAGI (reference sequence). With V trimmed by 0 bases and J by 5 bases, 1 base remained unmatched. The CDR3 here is CASSYSLAGDEQYF. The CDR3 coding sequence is TGTGCCAGCAGTTACTCGCTAGCGGGGGACGAGCAGTACTTC.

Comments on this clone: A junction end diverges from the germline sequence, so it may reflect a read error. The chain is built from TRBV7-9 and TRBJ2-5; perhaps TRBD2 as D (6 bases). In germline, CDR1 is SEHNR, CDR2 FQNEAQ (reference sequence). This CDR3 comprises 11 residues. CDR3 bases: TGTGCCAGCAGCTACCGGGAGTTTAACGACTTC. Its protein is CASSYREFNDF.

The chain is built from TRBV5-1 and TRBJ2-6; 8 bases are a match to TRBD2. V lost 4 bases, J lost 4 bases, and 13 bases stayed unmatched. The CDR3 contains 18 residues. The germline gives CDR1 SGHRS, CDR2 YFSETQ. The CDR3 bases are TGCGCCAGCAGCCCCGTCCCGGGAGGGCCAGTCGGGGCCAACGTCCTGACTTTC. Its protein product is CASSPVPGGPVGANVLTF.

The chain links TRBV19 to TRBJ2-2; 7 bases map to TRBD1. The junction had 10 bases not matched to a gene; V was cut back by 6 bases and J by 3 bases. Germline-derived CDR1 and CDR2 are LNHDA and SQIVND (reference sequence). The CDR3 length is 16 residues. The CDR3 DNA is TGTGCCAGTAGGACCCTGACAGGGCTGGACACCGGGGAGCTGTTTTTT. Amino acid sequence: CASRTLTGLDTGELFF. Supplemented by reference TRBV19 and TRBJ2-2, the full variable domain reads DGGITQSPKYLFRKEGQNVTLSCEQNLNHDAMYWYRQDPGQGLRLIYYSQIVNDFQKGDIAEGYSVSREKKESFPLTVTSAQKNPTAFYLCASRTLTGLDTGELFFGEGSRLTVL.

Here the CDR3 DNA reads TGTGCCAGCAGTTTGCAGGGATGGCTTGGGGAGCAGTACTTC. Translated, it gives CASSLQGWLGEQYF. The J gene is TRBJ2-7, the V gene TRBV28, with D maybe TRBD1 (5 bases). This CDR3 has 14 residues. Germline assignment: CDR1 MDHEN and CDR2 SYDVKM. Trimming cost V 3 bases and J 7 bases, with 16 bases left between them.

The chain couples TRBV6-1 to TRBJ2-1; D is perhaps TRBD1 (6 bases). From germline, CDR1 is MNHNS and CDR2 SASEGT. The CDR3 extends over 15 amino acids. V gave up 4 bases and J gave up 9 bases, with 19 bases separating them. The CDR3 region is CASSATGGPVFEQFF. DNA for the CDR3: TGTGCCAGCAGTGCGACAGGAGGTCCAGTCTTTGAGCAGTTCTTC.

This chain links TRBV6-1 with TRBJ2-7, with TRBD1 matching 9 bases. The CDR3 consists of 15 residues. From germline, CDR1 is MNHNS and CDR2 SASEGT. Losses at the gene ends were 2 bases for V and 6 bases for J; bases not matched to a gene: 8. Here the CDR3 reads CASSEWVDRGGEQYF. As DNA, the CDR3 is TGTGCCAGCAGTGAATGGGTGGACAGGGGTGGCGAGCAGTACTTC.

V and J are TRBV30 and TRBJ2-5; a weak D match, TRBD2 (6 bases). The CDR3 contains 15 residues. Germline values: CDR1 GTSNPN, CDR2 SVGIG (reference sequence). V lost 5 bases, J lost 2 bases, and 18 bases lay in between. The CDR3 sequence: CAWGKGTSQQETQYF. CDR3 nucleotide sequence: TGTGCCTGGGGGAAAGGCACTAGCCAGCAAGAGACCCAGTACTTC.

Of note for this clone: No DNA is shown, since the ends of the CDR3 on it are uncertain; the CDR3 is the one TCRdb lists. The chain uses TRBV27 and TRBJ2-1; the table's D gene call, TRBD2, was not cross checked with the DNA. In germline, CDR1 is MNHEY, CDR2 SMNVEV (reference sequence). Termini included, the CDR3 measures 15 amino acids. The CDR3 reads CASSTSRRAYNEQFF.

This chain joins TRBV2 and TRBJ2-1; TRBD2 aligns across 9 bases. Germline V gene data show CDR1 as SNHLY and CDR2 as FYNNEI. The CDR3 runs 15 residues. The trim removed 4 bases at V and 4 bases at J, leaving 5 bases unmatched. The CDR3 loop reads CASSAIAGEYNEQFF. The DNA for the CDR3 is TGTGCCAGCAGTGCGATAGCGGGGGAGTACAATGAGCAGTTCTTC.

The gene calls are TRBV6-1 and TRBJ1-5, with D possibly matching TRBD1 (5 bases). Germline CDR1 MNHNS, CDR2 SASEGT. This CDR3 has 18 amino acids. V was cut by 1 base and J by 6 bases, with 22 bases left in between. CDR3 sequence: CASSEDSVGGRASQPQHF. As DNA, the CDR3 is TGTGCCAGCAGTGAAGACTCGGTTGGGGGGAGGGCAAGTCAGCCCCAGCATTTT.

Here the CDR3 DNA reads TGTGCCAGCAGTCCCACAGGGGGCTACGGAAACACCATATATTTT. Amino acid sequence: CASSPTGGYGNTIYF. The chain uses TRBV9 and TRBJ1-3; 9 bases agree with TRBD1. Germline CDR1 is SGDLS and CDR2 is YYNGEE. The ends lost 5 bases at V and 4 bases at J; junction bases unmatched: 7. This CDR3 contains 15 residues.

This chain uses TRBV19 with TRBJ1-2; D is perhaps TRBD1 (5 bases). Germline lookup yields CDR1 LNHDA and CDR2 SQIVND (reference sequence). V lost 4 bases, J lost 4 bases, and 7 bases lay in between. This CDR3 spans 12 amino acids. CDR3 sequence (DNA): TGTGCCAGTAGTAAAGGGGTCTATGGCTACACCTTC. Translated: CASSKGVYGYTF.

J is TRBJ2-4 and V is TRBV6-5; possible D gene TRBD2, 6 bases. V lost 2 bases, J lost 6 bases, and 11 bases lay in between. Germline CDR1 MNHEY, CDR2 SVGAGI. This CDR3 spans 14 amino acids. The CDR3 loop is CASSYGGNRNIQYF. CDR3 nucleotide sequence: TGTGCCAGCAGTTACGGGGGGAACAGAAACATTCAGTACTTC.

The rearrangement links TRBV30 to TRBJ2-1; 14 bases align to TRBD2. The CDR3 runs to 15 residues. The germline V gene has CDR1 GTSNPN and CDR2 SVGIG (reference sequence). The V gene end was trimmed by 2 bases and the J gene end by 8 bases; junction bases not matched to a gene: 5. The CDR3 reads CAWSRGLAGGDEQFF. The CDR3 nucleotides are TGTGCCTGGAGTAGAGGACTAGCGGGGGGCGATGAGCAGTTCTTC.